Below, 11 T cell receptor beta chains from the same sample are listed, as sequenced in a study of early T cells in non-severe SARS-CoV-2 infection. TCRdb processed the 5' RACE reads anew with MiXCR; each CDR3 protein has one entry. The table has roughly 100,000 distinct CDR3 sequences, 9.5% to 15% seen once. The sample was whole blood, taken at baseline. These receptor sequences come from an adult who was a healthcare worker with PCR-confirmed SARS-CoV-2 infection or an uninfected control (not recorded which).

Only a few counts were recorded for this clonotype. J is TRBJ2-3 and V is TRBV2; D gene ambiguous. Per the germline V gene, CDR1 is SNHLY and CDR2 is FYNNEI. The CDR3 spans 15 residues. Trimming cost V 6 bases and J 5 bases, with 18 bases left between them. The CDR3 is CASRGSTRVLDTQYF. The CDR3, as DNA: TGTGCCAGCAGGGGCTCAACCCGGGTCTTAGATACGCAGTATTTT.

This clonotype was seen only a few times. The DNA for the CDR3 is TGTGCCAGCAGCCAAGATTCAGGTCAACTCACAGATACGCAGTATTTT. Its translation: CASSQDSGQLTDTQYF. The genes are TRBV3-1 and TRBJ2-3; D is uncertain. V lost 0 bases and J 2 bases, leaving 12 bases between the germline ends. This CDR3 is built from 16 residues. Germline V CDR1 and CDR2: LGHDT, YNNKEL (reference sequence).

In this sample, this clonotype turned up a few times. The rearrangement links TRBV12-3 or TRBV12-4 to TRBJ1-1; the D gene is possibly TRBD1 (5 bases). The CDR3 sequence is 13 residues long. With 6 bases removed from V and 7 bases from J, the gap between germline ends came to 15 bases. The CDR3, as DNA: TGTGCCAGCAGGCCGACAGATTTATATGAAGCTTTCTTT. This encodes CASRPTDLYEAFF.

The rearrangement joins TRBV2 to TRBJ1-1; D remains unclear. The CDR3 totals 13 residues. Germline CDR1 and CDR2: SNHLY and FYNNEI. Trimming left V 6 bases short and J 4 bases short, with 12 bases between. The CDR3 DNA is TGTGCCAGCAGGCAACTACGCGGCACTGAAGCTTTCTTT. Translation: CASRQLRGTEAFF.

This clonotype showed up just a few times. The chain joins TRBV7-2 to TRBJ1-6; 8 bases are a match to TRBD1. CDR3 size: 16 residues. Germline values: CDR1 SGHTA, CDR2 FQGNSA. The ends lost 5 bases at V and 8 bases at J; junction bases unmatched: 11. CDR3 coding DNA: TGTGCCAGCAGCCTGGGGACAGGCTACCGGGATTCACCCCTCCACTTT. It is translated as CASSLGTGYRDSPLHF.

This clonotype was found many times. The CDR3 DNA reads as TGTGCCAGCAGCTTTCGTCTCGGGGAGCTGTTTTTT. It encodes CASSFRLGELFF. The rearrangement links TRBV5-4 to TRBJ2-2, with D hard to call. Between the trimmed V and J ends, which lost 2 bases and 7 bases, there was a span of 6 bases. From germline, CDR1 is SGHNT and CDR2 YYREEE (reference sequence). The CDR3 totals 12 residues.

CDR3 sequence reads: CASSLTMTGAEQYF. The CDR3 coding sequence is TGTGCCAGCAGCTTAACCATGACAGGGGCTGAGCAGTACTTC. The chain employs TRBV7-9 and TRBJ2-7; TRBD1 agrees at 8 bases. Trimming took 2 bases from V and 7 from J; bases not matched to a gene: 7. The germline V gene has CDR1 SEHNR and CDR2 FQNEAQ (reference sequence). CDR3 length: 14 residues. The complete variable domain, with remaining parts taken from reference TRBV7-9 and TRBJ2-7, reads DTGVSQNPRHKITKRGQNVTFRCDPISEHNRLYWYRQTLGQGPEFLTYFQNEAQLEKSRLLSDRFSAERPKGSFSTLEIQRTEQGDSAMYLCASSLTMTGAEQYFGPGTRLTVT.

This clonotype was counted only a few times. V gene TRBV5-1 combines with J gene TRBJ2-1; a possible D gene is TRBD1 (6 bases). This CDR3 region has 13 residues. CDR1 is SGHRS, CDR2 YFSETQ, per germline. Between the trimmed V and J ends, which lost 4 bases and 8 bases, there was a span of 13 bases. The CDR3 loop is CASSGNRDDEQFF. CDR3 nucleotides: TGCGCCAGCAGCGGGAACAGGGATGATGAGCAGTTCTTC.

The sample holds a few counts of this clonotype. The chain combines TRBV29-1 with TRBJ2-1, with 11 bases aligning to TRBD2. V lost 7 bases and J lost 3; bases outside the gene matches: 5. Germline V gives CDR1 SQVTM, CDR2 ANQGSEA. This CDR3 comprises 14 residues. The CDR3 nucleotides are TGCAGCGCTGGGACTAGCGGTGTCTACAATGAGCAGTTCTTC. Residues: CSAGTSGVYNEQFF.

This clonotype was counted only a few times. The J gene is TRBJ1-1, the V gene TRBV5-1; D gene uncertain. Germline CDR1 is SGHRS and CDR2 is YFSETQ. V gave up 0 bases and J gave up 6 bases, with 18 bases separating them. There are 16 residues in the CDR3. CDR3 sequence reads: CASSLDGVLRSPEAFF. The CDR3 region has the DNA TGCGCCAGCAGCTTGGACGGGGTTTTAAGGTCCCCTGAAGCTTTCTTT.

There are many counts of this clonotype. The chain carries TRBV19 and TRBJ1-2; TRBD1 might be the D (5 bases). The CDR3 sequence is 14 residues long. From germline, CDR1 is LNHDA and CDR2 SQIVND (reference sequence). Trimming removed 5 bases from V and 5 bases from J, with 15 bases in between. CDR3 nucleotides: TGTGCCAGTAGTTCCTGGACAACAAAGTATGGCTACACCTTC. Protein product: CASSSWTTKYGYTF. Looking up the rest from reference TRBV19 and TRBJ1-2 gives the full variable domain: DGGITQSPKYLFRKEGQNVTLSCEQNLNHDAMYWYRQDPGQGLRLIYYSQIVNDFQKGDIAEGYSVSREKKESFPLTVTSAQKNPTAFYLCASSSWTTKYGYTFGSGTRLTVV.